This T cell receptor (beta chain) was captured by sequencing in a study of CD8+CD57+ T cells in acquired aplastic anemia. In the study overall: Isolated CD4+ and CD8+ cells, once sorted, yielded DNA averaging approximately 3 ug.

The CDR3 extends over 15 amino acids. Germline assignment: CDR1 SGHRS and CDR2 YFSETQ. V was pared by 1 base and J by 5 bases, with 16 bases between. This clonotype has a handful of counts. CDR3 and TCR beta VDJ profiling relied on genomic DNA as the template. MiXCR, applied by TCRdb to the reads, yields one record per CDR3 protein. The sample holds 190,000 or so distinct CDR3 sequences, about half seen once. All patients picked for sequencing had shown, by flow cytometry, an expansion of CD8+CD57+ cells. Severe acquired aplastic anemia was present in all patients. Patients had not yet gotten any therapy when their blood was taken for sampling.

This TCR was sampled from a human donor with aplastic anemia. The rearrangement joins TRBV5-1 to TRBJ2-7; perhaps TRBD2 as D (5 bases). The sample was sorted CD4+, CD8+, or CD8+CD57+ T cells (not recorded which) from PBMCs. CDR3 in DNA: TGCGCCAGCAGCTTGCGGGCTAGCAATTCCCACGAGCAGTACTTC. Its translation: CASSLRASNSHEQYF.